The entry that follows covers one T cell receptor beta chain sequence. Its antigen is still unknown. The data were obtained in a study of beta chain features in type 1 diabetes. Study-wide results and caveats: Type 1 diabetes patients had fewer VDJ junction insertions and more deletions.

Using CD45RO/CCR7/CD25/CD127/CD95/CD27, CD4+ naive, central memory, regulatory and stem cell-like memory cells were sorted. The germline gives CDR1 PRHDT, CDR2 FYEKMQ (reference sequence). The J segment lost 0 bases and the V segment lost 2 bases, leaving 3 bases of the junction unmatched. The CDR3 covers 16 residues. The isolated RNA, all of it, was reverse transcribed, so expressed TCRB transcripts were what got sequenced. Assay: immunoSEQ multiplex PCR; the TCRdb copy retains only in-frame clones and omits some. The data contain 970,000 or so clones, about a sixth of them seen just once; the ten biggest clones take up roughly 0.025%.

The chain joins TRBV13 to TRBJ2-3; TRBD2 aligns across 9 bases. Sequencing used naive CD4+ T cells from blood. This TCR came from a woman younger than 30 in good health. This CDR3 reads CASSLRTSVSTDTQYF. The CDR3 DNA follows: TGTGCCAGCAGCTTACGGACTAGCGTTAGCACAGATACGCAGTATTTT.